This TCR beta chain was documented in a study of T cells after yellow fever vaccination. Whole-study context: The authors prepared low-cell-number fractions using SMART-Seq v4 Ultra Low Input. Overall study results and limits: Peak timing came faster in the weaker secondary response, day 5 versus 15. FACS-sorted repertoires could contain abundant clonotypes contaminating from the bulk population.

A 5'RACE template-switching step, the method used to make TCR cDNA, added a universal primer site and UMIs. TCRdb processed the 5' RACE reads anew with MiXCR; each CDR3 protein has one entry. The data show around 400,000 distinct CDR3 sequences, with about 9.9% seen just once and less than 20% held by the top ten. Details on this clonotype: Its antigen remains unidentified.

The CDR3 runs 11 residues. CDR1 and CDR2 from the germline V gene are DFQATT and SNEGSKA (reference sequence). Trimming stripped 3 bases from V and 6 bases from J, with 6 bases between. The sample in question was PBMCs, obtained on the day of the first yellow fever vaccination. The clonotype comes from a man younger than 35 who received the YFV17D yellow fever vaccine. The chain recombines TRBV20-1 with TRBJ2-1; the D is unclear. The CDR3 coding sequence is TGCAGTGCTAGGACGGTCAATGAGCAGTTCTTC. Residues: CSARTVNEQFF.